These 6 T cell receptor beta chains came from one sample sequenced in a study of blood T cells in healthy people across ages (dated by TCRdb to 2014 to 2015). Libraries were constructed by 5' RACE. Instrument on record: Illumina HiSeq 2500. The second PCR ran for about 6 to 11 cycles and used a J-beta primer mix along with a sample-barcoded 5' primer. Starting from the raw public reads, TCRdb applied fastp trimming at Q25, assembled clones with MiXCR and retained in-frame beta chains. Entries that share a CDR3 protein sequence are merged under the most common genes and DNA. The sample table lists around 940,000 distinct CDR3 sequences, roughly 51% of them with a count of one. The ten top clones hold roughly a fifth of the sample. Sequenced: blood. The receptor source for this set is a woman aged 55-70 years in good health.

This clonotype was seen a handful of times. One end of the junction is discordant with germline, which a read error may explain. The genes are TRBV6-1 and TRBJ2-3; D tentatively reads TRBD1 or TRBD2 (5 bases each). The germline V gene has CDR1 MNHNS and CDR2 SASEGT. CDR3 length: 16 residues. The CDR3 DNA is TGTGCCAGTAGTGCCCCGCCGGGACGTAGCACAGATACGCAGTATTTT. Protein product: CASSAPPGRSTDTQYF.

This clonotype occurred a few times. The CDR3 DNA is TGCAGCGTTCCCCGAGGACGAAGAGCCTACGAGCAGTACTTC. This encodes CSVPRGRRAYEQYF. The chain combines TRBV29-1 with TRBJ2-7; D remains ambiguous. V lost 5 bases and J lost 2, with 16 bases in between. The germline CDR1 and CDR2 sequences are SQVTM and ANQGSEA. This CDR3 has 14 residues.

This sequence joins TRBV6-1 and TRBJ1-2, with TRBD1 as a possible D gene (6 bases). The CDR3 spans 13 residues. The germline V gene encodes CDR1 MNHNS and CDR2 SASEGT. Trimming cost V 2 bases and J 8 bases, with 12 bases left between them. This CDR3 is CASSESGGLGYTF. CDR3 coding DNA: TGTGCCAGCAGTGAATCGGGGGGGCTCGGCTACACCTTC.

The V call is TRBV20-1, the J call TRBJ2-7; D is possibly TRBD2 (5 bases). Germline loops: CDR1 DFQATT, CDR2 SNEGSKA (reference sequence). Trimming stripped 4 bases from V and 4 bases from J, with 20 bases between. The CDR3 sequence is 15 residues long. The CDR3 loop reads CSATPVGGYRYEQYF. Here the CDR3 DNA reads TGCAGTGCTACCCCTGTCGGCGGGTATAGGTACGAGCAGTACTTC.

V usage is TRBV7-2 and J usage is TRBJ2-7; 7 bases line up with TRBD2. CDR3 length: 16 residues. V lost 0 bases, J lost 2 bases, and 7 bases stayed unmatched. Per germline, CDR1 SGHTA and CDR2 FQGNSA. The CDR3 protein is CASSLAGGVYTYEQYF. The CDR3 coding sequence is TGTGCCAGCAGCTTAGCGGGAGGGGTCTATACCTACGAGCAGTACTTC.

This clonotype was seen a handful of times. The rearrangement joins TRBV19 to TRBJ1-1, with a weak D call TRBD1 (6 bases). Trimming left V 7 bases short and J 11 bases short, with 20 bases between. Looked up from germline, CDR1 is LNHDA and CDR2 is SQIVND (reference sequence). The length of the CDR3 is 13 residues. CDR3 protein: CASNPAGARRAFF. DNA for the CDR3: TGTGCCAGTAATCCTGCAGGGGCCCGTCGGGCTTTCTTT.